This TCR beta chain derives from a study of cytomegalovirus exposure and HLA in healthy donors. The donors were members of the validation cohort, which comprised under 150 subjects and was separate from the first cohort of roughly 700 subjects. This CDR3 is built from 14 residues. The V gene's germline CDR1 is ENHRY and CDR2 SYGVKD. V shed 0 bases and J shed 3 bases, with 9 bases lying between them. Study-wide findings and caveats: Associated with cytomegalovirus, according to the listing, were around 160 TCR beta chains.

Produced via immunoSEQ multiplex PCR; TCRdb's table is partial and in-frame only. The data hold approximately 300,000 clones, with more than 80% observed a single time. A word on this clone: Antigen specificity is unknown.

This chain connects TRBV10-3 to TRBJ2-7; D not resolved. The origin of this receptor is a woman younger than 30 in good health and CMV-seronegative. Sequencing used PBMCs. The CDR3 nucleotides read TGTGCCATCAGTGAGTCTAACGGTTTCTACGAGCAGTACTTC. Encoded protein: CAISESNGFYEQYF.